The source of this T cell receptor (beta chain) is a study of cytomegalovirus exposure and HLA in healthy donors. Points from the study as a whole: The classifier, whose performance was assessed in both the original and validation cohorts, reportedly diagnosed cytomegalovirus status with high specificity and sensitivity.

CDR1 is SNHLY, CDR2 FYNNEI, per germline. The CDR3 is made up of 16 amino acids. The V end lost 2 bases, the J end lost 8 bases, and 19 bases lay between the germline ends. Regarding this clone: Its target is unknown.

Both 60 Vbeta primers and 13 Jbeta primers went into the PCR. Some clones are missing from TCRdb's copy, which holds only in-frame ones; the method was immunoSEQ multiplex PCR. The table lists approximately 100,000 clones, roughly 69% of them singletons. The rearrangement joins TRBV2 to TRBJ2-1, with D possibly matching TRBD1 (5 bases). The receptor's source is a human donor in good health. The sequenced sample was PBMCs. In DNA form, the CDR3 reads TGTGCCAGCAGTGAATCGAAGGGGCCGAACGAGGATGAGCAGTTCTTC. This encodes CASSESKGPNEDEQFF.